This T cell receptor beta chain was sequenced during a study of blood T cell repertoires in COVID-19. Study summary: Donors in the United States, Italy and Spain gave samples during acute or convalescent COVID-19. T cells, B-cell-depleted T cells, or PBMCs provided the cDNA or gDNA that served as material.

CDR1 and CDR2 from the germline V gene are SGHVS and FNYEAQ. This CDR3 contains 15 residues. The trim removed 1 base at V and 5 bases at J, leaving 0 bases unmatched. Followed longitudinally, the Seattle patients had been enrolled during active infection. In the source study's methods: Estimation of nucleated cell counts relied on the amplification of reference gene primers. The protocol was immunoSEQ multiplex PCR, while the TCRdb copy is restricted to in-frame clones and leaves out a portion. V and J calls and clone size are given by that table; D and trimming were obtained from the DNA. Among about 230,000 clones, 65% to 90% were seen once, and the ten largest hold roughly 11%.

The TCR sequence derives from a man over 45 with COVID-19, enrolled during active disease. The specimen sequenced was peripheral blood. The chain joins TRBV7-6 to TRBJ2-1, with 12 positions matching TRBD2. The CDR3 spells CASSLGTSGNNEQFF. The CDR3 region has the DNA TGTGCCAGCAGCTTAGGGACTAGCGGGAACAATGAGCAGTTCTTC.